Below, one T cell receptor (beta chain) is given with its context. Its antigen is not known. The germline gene is not matched at one end of the junction; a read error may be the cause. This record belongs to a study of T cell responses to AZD1222 COVID-19 vaccine. Overall study: Both about-4-week and about-12-week second-dose recipients were combined.

Some clones are missing from TCRdb's copy, which holds only in-frame ones; the method was immunoSEQ multiplex PCR. The table lists 130,000 or so clones, roughly 90% of them singletons. Study outcomes and limitations: Repertoires were sampled only after the peak T cell response. Among spike-specific TCRs, nearly half reportedly target unmutated variant regions. The donor cohort was predominantly white British with a female majority, and clonal diversity may have been underestimated.

CDR1 and CDR2 from the germline V gene are SGHVS and FQNEAQ. This CDR3 region has 14 residues. The specimen comprised peripheral blood, sampled on day 0 of AZD1222 vaccination. The V call is TRBV7-8, the J call TRBJ2-5; 7 nucleotides match TRBD2. This receptor was identified in an adult in good health. The CDR3 nucleotides are TGTGCCAGCAGCCTAGCGGCGAGAGGGGAGACCCAGTACTTC. Its protein is CASSLAARGETQYF. The full variable domain, its missing parts supplied by reference TRBV7-8 and TRBJ2-5, is GAGVSQSPRYKVAKRGQDVALRCDPISGHVSLFWYQQALGQGPEFLTYFQNEAQLDKSGLPSDRFFAERPEGSVSTLKIQRTQQEDSAVYLCASSLAARGETQYFGPGTRLLVL.